This TCR beta chain was obtained from a study of blood T cell repertoires in COVID-19 (dated by TCRdb to about 2020). About the investigation overall: The collaborator samples originated in the United States, Italy and Spain and spanned the acute and convalescent phases of COVID-19. The prospective study material was composed of cDNA or gDNA derived from T cells, B-cell-depleted T cells, or PBMCs. Where available, HLA class I and class II types were obtained from metadata supplied by the sample provider rather than from assay-based typing. The repertoires were released in a freely available public database intended as a resource for research on the immune response to SARS-CoV-2. Nearly every sample came with metadata listing a de-identified subject ID, COVID-19 status, age in years and sex. The samples were drawn from the first 160 participants of the ongoing ImmuneRACE study and from 950 to 1,500 subjects provided by 6 global collaborators. Deeply sampled blood TCRbeta repertoires from subjects exposed to, actively infected with, or recovered from COVID-19 were included in the dataset.

This clone was seen just once. The antigen this receptor binds is unknown. There are no base qualities to consult, and no much larger clone falls within one base. Broad study findings and their caveats: The quantity of clinical and demographic metadata differed by source and by participant and was supplied without curation.

In Seattle, one collaborating source enrolled patients while the infection was active and tracked those patients longitudinally over the course of disease. Each collaborating institution followed its own protocols to collect whole blood in K2EDTA tubes. For TCRbeta analysis, collaborators shipped samples as frozen whole blood, isolated PBMCs, or DNA extracted from either of those sample types. Ends trimmed: V by 0 bases, J by 4 bases; bases unmatched to a gene: 6. Per the germline V gene (reference sequence), GTSNPN is the CDR1 and SVGIG is the CDR2. From cysteine to phenylalanine, the CDR3 is 15 amino acids long. Of all the DNA, just the CDR3 is kept, 45 bases in frame from base 1. The immunoSEQ Assay, a bias-controlled multiplex PCR, was used to amplify TCRbeta CDR3 regions from genomic DNA. In the paper's pipeline: The number of nucleated cells in each sample was estimated by amplification of reference gene primers within the assay. To quantify the absolute abundance of each unique TCRbeta CDR3 rearrangement, sequence reads were collapsed and filtered. For each sample, productive Simpson clonality was calculated as the square root of Simpson's diversity index over productive rearrangements. TCRdb mirrors the immuneACCESS table, restricted to in-frame sequences. Some clones are absent from its copies; in checked studies, under half trace to an unresolved V gene, and the reason for the others is unknown. V and J calls and clone size are those listed in that table; D and trimming were worked out from the DNA. This sample is represented by more than 200,000 clones; just over 85% of them were singletons. 11% of the sample belongs to the ten largest clones.

Sequenced input: peripheral blood. Here the chain combines TRBV30 and TRBJ2-1, with 7 bases matching TRBD2. The TCR sequence derives from a man aged 45-65 years with COVID-19, enrolled during active disease. At the DNA level, the sequence is TGTGCCTGGAGTGTTGTAGCGGGTTGGTACAATGAGCAGTTCTTC. This encodes CAWSVVAGWYNEQFF.